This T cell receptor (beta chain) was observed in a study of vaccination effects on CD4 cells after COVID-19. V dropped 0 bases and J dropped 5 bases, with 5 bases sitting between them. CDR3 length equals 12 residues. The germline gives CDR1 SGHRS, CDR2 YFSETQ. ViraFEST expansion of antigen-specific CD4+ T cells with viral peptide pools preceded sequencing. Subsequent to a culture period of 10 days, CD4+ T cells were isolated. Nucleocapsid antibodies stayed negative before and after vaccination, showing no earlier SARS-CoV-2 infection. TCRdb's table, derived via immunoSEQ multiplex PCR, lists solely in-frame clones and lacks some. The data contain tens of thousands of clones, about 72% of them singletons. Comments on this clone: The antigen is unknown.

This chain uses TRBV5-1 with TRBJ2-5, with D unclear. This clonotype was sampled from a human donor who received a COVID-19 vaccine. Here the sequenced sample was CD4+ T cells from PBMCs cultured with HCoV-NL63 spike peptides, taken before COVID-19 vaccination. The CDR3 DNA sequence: TGCGCCAGCAGCTTGGTTGGGGAGACCCAGTACTTC. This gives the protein CASSLVGETQYF.